The entry below gives a single TCR beta chain sequence along with its context. Its antigen is currently unknown. Germline CDR1 SGDLS, CDR2 YYNGEE. CDR3 length: 17 residues. Trimming cost V 2 bases and J 7 bases; bases outside gene matches: 13. The sample is drawn from a study of cytomegalovirus exposure and HLA in healthy donors. Study-wide results and caveats: Certain indistinguishable V segments, among them TRBV6-2 and TRBV6-3, were excluded. It emerged from a later analysis that several of the most significant clusters appeared to be linked to common viral pathogens. The authors reported that TCR beta sequences could predict HLA-A and HLA-B alleles. These predictions were accurate for most subjects in the first cohort.

PCR employed 60 Vbeta and 13 Jbeta primers. Sequencing used immunoSEQ multiplex PCR; TCRdb keeps in-frame clones, though not all of them. The sample data list roughly 55,000 clones. The sequenced sample was PBMCs. The rearrangement joins TRBV9 to TRBJ2-1, with 9 positions matching TRBD2. This clonotype was obtained from a woman aged 50 to 65 in good health and CMV-seropositive. CDR3 amino acids: CASSVSREGFRGNEQFF. CDR3 bases: TGTGCCAGCAGCGTCTCGCGGGAGGGATTCAGGGGGAATGAGCAGTTCTTC.